This T cell receptor beta chain was captured in a study of response to subunit inactivated influenza vaccine. Regarding the study as a whole: With each seasonal influenza vaccination, the authors suggested, few new T cells are recruited.

For this clonotype: Its antigen is as yet unknown.

Using its own MiXCR run on the RT-PCR reads, TCRdb lists one record per CDR3 protein. The sample contains hundreds of thousands of distinct CDR3 sequences, about a sixth of which appear only once. The V end lost 2 bases, the J end lost 5 bases, and 9 bases lay between the germline ends. Germline CDR1 and CDR2: MNHEY and SVGEGT. The CDR3 is made up of 13 amino acids. This chain links TRBV6-2 or TRBV6-3 with TRBJ2-5; D call uncertain. Sequenced material: PBMCs from blood, taken about 12 days after vaccination. The source is a man between 50 and 59 years old who received an inactivated influenza vaccine. The CDR3 sequence: CASSYLDGETQYF. The DNA for the CDR3 is TGTGCCAGCAGTTACCTGGATGGCGAGACCCAGTACTTC.